This is a list of T cell receptor beta chains from one sample in a study of T cell responses to AZD1222 COVID-19 vaccine. Clones were read by immunoSEQ multiplex PCR, and TCRdb kept only the in-frame ones, dropping some. The table has 65,000 to 100,000 clones, 80% to 95% seen once; the top ten hold around 8%. The source material was peripheral blood, sampled 28 days after the second AZD1222 dose. The receptors stem from an adult who received the AZD1222 COVID-19 vaccine. CDR3s include the opening cysteine and the closing phenylalanine or tryptophan. A D gene is named only where the DNA matches it firmly. Not every row has a clone size; where given, it reads once, few, many or a size class.

TGTGCCAGCAGCCTCGGACTTAACTATGGCTACACCTTC CASSLGLNYGYTF . TRBV28 . 13 TRBJ1-2
TGTGCCAGCGCCCGGACAGGGGGTGTCGACGAGCAGTACTTC CASARTGGVDEQYF TRBD1 TRBV18 . 14 TRBJ2-7
TGTGCCAGCAGCACCCGGACAGGGACCTATGGCTACACCTTC CASSTRTGTYGYTF TRBD1 TRBV14 few 14 TRBJ1-2
TGTGCCAGCAGAGACAACAACTACGAGCAGTACTTC CASRDNNYEQYF . TRBV2 . 12 TRBJ2-7
TGTGCCAGCAGCGGACGGGGGTTAAACGAGCAGTACTTC CASSGRGLNEQYF . TRBV5-8 . 13 TRBJ2-7
TGTGCCACCAGCAGATCGGGAGGACTAGCGGGGCTAGACAGGGGGGCCCAGTACTTC CATSRSGGLAGLDRGAQYF TRBD2 TRBV15 . 19 TRBJ2-5
TGTGCCAGCTTCGTGGACTCTGGAAACACCATATATTTT CASFVDSGNTIYF . TRBV11-2 . 13 TRBJ1-3
TGTGCCACCAGTGACCCTAGGGGCTACGAGCAGTACTTC CATSDPRGYEQYF . TRBV24-1 . 13 TRBJ2-7
TGTGCCAGCAGTTACTCCCCTAGGACAGGGGGGTACGAGCAGTACTTC CASSYSPRTGGYEQYF TRBD1 TRBV6-5 . 16 TRBJ2-7
TGTGCCAGCAGTGAAGCGGCGGCGGGACAGCCCCAGCATTTT CASSEAAAGQPQHF . TRBV6-1 . 14 TRBJ1-5
TGTGCCAGCAGTTCAGCGGCCTCCGGCCAGCTGAACACTGAAGCTTTCTTT CASSSAASGQLNTEAFF . TRBV28 . 17 TRBJ1-1
TGTGCCAGCAGTTTACTAGCGGGATACAATGAGCAGTTCTTC CASSLLAGYNEQFF TRBD2 TRBV27 . 14 TRBJ2-1
TGTGCCAGCAGTTCGTTCACCAGGGCGGGGGGCAATGAAAAACTGTTTTTT CASSSFTRAGGNEKLFF . TRBV28 . 17 TRBJ1-4
TGTGCCAGCAGGGACAGAGGCAAAAATGAGCAGTTCTTC CASRDRGKNEQFF . TRBV14 . 13 TRBJ2-1
TGCAGCGTTGGGCGACTAGCGGGGACCGGGGAGCTGTTTTTT CSVGRLAGTGELFF TRBD2 TRBV29-1 . 14 TRBJ2-2
TGTGCCACCAGCAGAGACAGGGACTACGAGCAGTACTTC CATSRDRDYEQYF . TRBV15 few 13 TRBJ2-7
TGTGCCAGCAGTCCAGGATTCAGGACTAGACCCTACGAGCAGTACTTC CASSPGFRTRPYEQYF TRBD2 TRBV27 . 16 TRBJ2-7
TGTGCCAGCAGCCCGGACATCAACTATGGCTACACCTTC CASSPDINYGYTF . TRBV16 . 13 TRBJ1-2
TGCGCCAGCAGCCAACAGGGTCCCAGTTCACCCCTCCACTTT CASSQQGPSSPLHF . TRBV4-1 . 14 TRBJ1-6
TGTGCCAGCAGTTTAACCGGGACAGGGGGTTCACCCCTCCACTTT CASSLTGTGGSPLHF TRBD1 TRBV28 . 15 TRBJ1-6
TGTGCCACCAGCAGAGATGTACAGGGGGCGCTTAACTATGGCTACACCTTC CATSRDVQGALNYGYTF TRBD1 TRBV15 . 17 TRBJ1-2
TGTGCCACCAGCAGAGTGTCCCTTAATGAAAAACTGTTTTTT CATSRVSLNEKLFF . TRBV15 . 14 TRBJ1-4
TGTGCCAGCAGTTTACAGAGGGAACAGCCCCAGCATTTT CASSLQREQPQHF . TRBV12-3/TRBV12-4 . 13 TRBJ1-5
TGTGCCTCCTCCCGTATCGACTATGGCTACACCTTC CASSRIDYGYTF . TRBV28 . 12 TRBJ1-2
TGTGCCAGCAGTCCCCAAGGGGGGGCCGAGCAGTACTTC CASSPQGGAEQYF . TRBV27 . 13 TRBJ2-7
TGCGCCAGCAGTGAACAGGGGGCTTTGGGAAACACCATATATTTT CASSEQGALGNTIYF TRBD1 TRBV10-1 . 15 TRBJ1-3
TGTGCCAGTCGGGACAGGGAGGGTACGGCCTACGAGCAGTACTTC CASRDREGTAYEQYF TRBD1 TRBV19 . 15 TRBJ2-7
TGTGCCAGCTCACAGGACAGGACCCATTCACCCCTCCACTTT CASSQDRTHSPLHF TRBD1 TRBV18 once 14 TRBJ1-6
TGTGCCAGCAGTTTAGGTCGGGGCCATGGGGGGACCCAGTACTTC CASSLGRGHGGTQYF . TRBV28 . 15 TRBJ2-5
TGTGCCAGCAGTTTACTCGGGACCCACACCGGGGAGCTGTTTTTT CASSLLGTHTGELFF . TRBV28 . 15 TRBJ2-2
TGCGCCAGCAGCCCAACTAGCCCAGATACGCAGTATTTT CASSPTSPDTQYF . TRBV5-1 . 13 TRBJ2-3
TGTGCCAGCAGCGCCCAAGACAGGGGGGCCAATGAGCAGTTCTTC CASSAQDRGANEQFF TRBD1 TRBV9 . 15 TRBJ2-1
TGTGCCAGCAGCTTTCAGGGGAATAATGAAAAACTGTTTTTT CASSFQGNNEKLFF . TRBV7-9 once 14 TRBJ1-4
TGTGCCAGCAGCCCCGACAGGGCAAGAGGCTATGGCTACACCTTC CASSPDRARGYGYTF TRBD1 TRBV5-6 . 15 TRBJ1-2
TGTGCCAGCAGCGGCCTAGCGGGAGGGCCTATGGAGACCCAGTACTTC CASSGLAGGPMETQYF TRBD2 TRBV9 . 16 TRBJ2-5
TGTGCCACCAGTGATCTTAATCAGCCCCAGCATTTT CATSDLNQPQHF . TRBV24-1 . 12 TRBJ1-5
TGTGCCAGCAGCTTAAAGGTGCGGCTAGCGGGAATATGGGACGAGCAGTACTTC CASSLKVRLAGIWDEQYF TRBD2 TRBV7-9 few 18 TRBJ2-7
TGTGCCAGCAGCGTAGACCATGGGACTAGCGGAGCGAACACCGGGGAGCTGTTTTTT CASSVDHGTSGANTGELFF TRBD2 TRBV9 . 19 TRBJ2-2
TGTGCCAGCACCTTTACTGGGGCCAACGTCCTGACTTTC CASTFTGANVLTF . TRBV27 . 13 TRBJ2-6
TGTGCCAGCTCACCGAGCCCGGGTCTATCACAAGAGACCCAGTACTTC CASSPSPGLSQETQYF . TRBV18 . 16 TRBJ2-5
TGTGCCAGCAGTCCGGGACTGGGGACTGAAGCTTTCTTT CASSPGLGTEAFF . TRBV6-5 once 13 TRBJ1-1
TGCGCCAGCAGCTTGGATTTAGGGGGGCTAGAGACCCAGTACTTC CASSLDLGGLETQYF . TRBV5-1 once 15 TRBJ2-5
TGTGCCAGCAGCCCTGAAGGCTTGACCCAGTACTTC CASSPEGLTQYF . TRBV3-1/TRBV3-2 . 12 TRBJ2-5
TGTGCCAGCAGTTTGGGTAGCAATCAGCCCCAGCATTTT CASSLGSNQPQHF . TRBV28 . 13 TRBJ1-5
TGTGCCAGCAGTTCCGTTTACGAGCAGTACTTC CASSSVYEQYF . TRBV28 . 11 TRBJ2-7
TGTGCCACCAGTGATTCCAGGACCTTCTATGGCTACACCTTC CATSDSRTFYGYTF . TRBV24-1 . 14 TRBJ1-2
TGCGCCAGCAGCTTGGTCCAGGGGTTAGGCTACGAGCAGTACTTC CASSLVQGLGYEQYF . TRBV5-1 . 15 TRBJ2-7
TGTGCCAGCAGAGGTGGGGGACAGGGCCCCCGATTGGGCATTCAGTACTTC CASRGGGQGPRLGIQYF TRBD1 TRBV25-1 few 17 TRBJ2-4
TGTGCCAGCAGTGAAAGGGGTGCAGGGGGCTCACCCCTCCACTTT CASSERGAGGSPLHF TRBD1 TRBV2 . 15 TRBJ1-6
TGTGCCACCAGGCACACGCCCCCCGGGGGGAACACCGGGGAGCTGTTTTTT CATRHTPPGGNTGELFF . TRBV24-1 . 17 TRBJ2-2
TGTGCCAGCAAAAGGTCCAGCATGAGCACTGAAGCTTTCTTT CASKRSSMSTEAFF . TRBV9 . 14 TRBJ1-1
TGCGCCAGCAGTAGGGCTCAGGGTGGACGGGAAGCTTTCTTT CASSRAQGGREAFF . TRBV5-1 . 14 TRBJ1-1
TGTGCCAGCAGCTTATATGATGAGCAGTTCTTC CASSLYDEQFF . TRBV7-3 once 11 TRBJ2-1